These 17 T cell receptor beta chains share one sample of origin, sequenced in a study of T cell repertoires in aging, cancer and after chemotherapy. TRB rearrangements spanning V, D and J were amplified using mixed TRB-A/B primers. One entry per CDR3 protein, called by TCRdb with MiXCR from the multiplex PCR reads. Of almost 5,000 distinct CDR3 sequences listed, roughly 39% are singletons. Peripheral blood genomic DNA, not sorted cells or RNA, was the template. Specimen: blood. The receptors derive from a human donor with a blood cancer.

A few counts support this clonotype. This chain joins TRBV5-5 and TRBJ2-3; 8 nucleotides align to TRBD2. The CDR3 sequence is 13 residues long. V lost 7 bases, J lost 5 bases, and 6 bases stayed unmatched. The germline V gene encodes CDR1 SGHKS and CDR2 YYEKEE (reference sequence). The CDR3 sequence: CASGRGVVDTQYF. CDR3 nucleotides: TGTGCCAGCGGGCGGGGGGTGGTAGATACGCAGTATTTT.

This clonotype was picked up a small number of times. The J gene is TRBJ1-1, the V gene TRBV20-1; TRBD1 agrees at 7 bases. Per the germline V gene, CDR1 is DFQATT and CDR2 is SNEGSKA (reference sequence). J lost 1 base, V lost 6 bases, and 5 bases had no gene match. The CDR3 runs 13 residues. CDR3 protein: CSAQGFGNTEAFF. For the CDR3, the DNA is TGCAGTGCACAGGGGTTCGGGAACACTGAAGCTTTCTTT.

The chain joins TRBV6-1 to TRBJ1-3; D is possibly TRBD1 (5 bases). This CDR3 comprises 15 residues. Germline-derived CDR1 and CDR2 are MNHNS and SASEGT. The V gene lost 6 bases and the J gene lost 0 bases, with 12 bases spanning the gap. CDR3 amino acids: CASSKEDISGNTIYF. Here the CDR3 DNA reads TGTGCCAGCAGCAAAGAGGACATCTCTGGAAACACCATATATTTT.

Within the sample, this clonotype is medium-sized. The J gene is TRBJ2-3, the V gene TRBV29-1, with 11 bases aligning to TRBD2. Germline trimming cut 4 bases from V and 6 bases from J; bases unmatched to any gene: 9. CDR1 SQVTM and CDR2 ANQGSEA come from the germline V gene. CDR3 size: 15 residues. The DNA for the CDR3 is TGCAGCGTTGGCCGTAGCGGGGGGGCCGGCGATACGCAGTATTTT. Protein product: CSVGRSGGAGDTQYF.

By proportion, this clonotype is medium-sized (0.01 to 0.1%). Germline and junction disagree at one end, which may indicate a read error. The chain links TRBV18 to TRBJ2-6; TRBD2 matches 7 bases. Per the germline V gene, CDR1 is KGHSH and CDR2 is LQKENI. CDR3 length equals 19 residues. CDR3 amino acids: CASSPRGVPASSGANVLTF. DNA of the CDR3: TGTGCCAGCTCTCCACGGGGGGTCCCTGCCTCCTCTGGGGCCAACGTCCTGACTTTC.

V is TRBV29-1 and J is TRBJ1-1; D gene unclear. This CDR3 spans 16 amino acids. V shed 7 bases and J shed 0 bases, with 21 bases lying between them. CDR1 is SQVTM, CDR2 ANQGSEA, per germline. This CDR3 reads CSAKGAGSLMNTEAFF. The CDR3 DNA sequence: TGCAGCGCGAAAGGTGCAGGTAGCTTGATGAACACTGAAGCTTTCTTT.

This clonotype was found a few times. The CDR3 region is CASNAVASYNEQFF. Here the CDR3 DNA reads TGTGCCAGTAACGCCGTTGCTTCCTACAATGAGCAGTTCTTC. This sequence joins TRBV19 and TRBJ2-1; D is undetermined. CDR1 is LNHDA, CDR2 SQIVND, per germline (reference sequence). The CDR3 has 14 residues. V lost 7 bases, J lost 1 base, and 11 bases lay in between. Full variable domain (remainder filled in from reference TRBV19 and TRBJ2-1): DGGITQSPKYLFRKEGQNVTLSCEQNLNHDAMYWYRQDPGQGLRLIYYSQIVNDFQKGDIAEGYSVSREKKESFPLTVTSAQKNPTAFYLCASNAVASYNEQFFGPGTRLTVL.

The rearrangement joins TRBV5-1 to TRBJ1-2, with D hard to call. Germline V gene lookup returns CDR1 SGHRS and CDR2 YFSETQ. The CDR3 runs 12 residues. V was cut by 4 bases and J by 7 bases, with 11 bases left in between. The CDR3 DNA is TGCGCCAGCAGCCTTTGGGGATCTGGCTACACCTTC. Translation: CASSLWGSGYTF. The whole variable domain, filled in from reference TRBV5-1 and TRBJ1-2, reads KAGVTQTPRYLIKTRGQQVTLSCSPISGHRSVSWYQQTPGQGLQFLFEYFSETQRNKGNFPGRFSGRQFSNSRSEMNVSTLELGDSALYLCASSLWGSGYTFGSGTRLTVV.

A remark on this clonotype: In this CDR3 the conserved last residue, phenylalanine or tryptophan, is missing, so a read error is likely. The chain joins TRBV29-1 to TRBJ1-2; D ambiguous. Germline V gives CDR1 SQVTM, CDR2 ANQGSEA. V lost 5 bases, J lost 4 bases, and 14 bases lay in between. The CDR3 is made up of 13 amino acids. CDR3 bases: TGCAGCGTTATGGGAGACCAAGCCTATGGCTACACCTTA. This sequence encodes CSVMGDQAYGYTL.

This sequence joins TRBV18 and TRBJ1-4; D is unclear. The CDR3 extends over 14 amino acids. Germline V lookup: CDR1 KGHSH, CDR2 LQKENI. V shed 2 bases and J shed 5 bases, with 9 bases lying between them. Here the CDR3 reads CASSPGSQNEKLFF. CDR3 sequence (DNA): TGTGCCAGCTCACCAGGGAGTCAGAATGAAAAACTGTTTTTT.

As concerns this clonotype: At one boundary the junction diverges from the germline segment, which might be a read error. The chain joins TRBV12-3 or TRBV12-4 to TRBJ2-3; the D gene is possibly TRBD2 (6 bases). This CDR3 comprises 15 residues. This CDR3 is CASSEKRAVTDTQYF. As DNA, the CDR3 is TGCGCCAGCAGTGAGAAGCGGGCGGTCACAGATACGCAGTATTTT.

This clonotype was observed a few times. The V gene is TRBV29-1, the J gene TRBJ1-2; 10 nucleotides align to TRBD1. The CDR3 is made up of 14 amino acids. Germline lookup yields CDR1 SQVTM and CDR2 ANQGSEA. V shed 4 bases, J shed 2 bases, and the junction held 4 bases outside the gene matches. In nucleotides, the CDR3 is TGCAGCGTTGGGGGACAGGGGCGAAACTATGGCTACACCTTC. It specifies CSVGGQGRNYGYTF.

This chain uses TRBV6-1 with TRBJ1-5; no reliable D call. Trimming pared 2 bases from V and 3 bases from J, leaving 5 bases between. The germline V gene encodes CDR1 MNHNS and CDR2 SASEGT. The CDR3 consists of 13 residues. CDR3 in amino acids: CASSEQVNQPQHF. In DNA form, the CDR3 reads TGTGCCAGCAGTGAACAAGTCAATCAGCCCCAGCATTTT.

This chain joins TRBV20-1 and TRBJ2-3; possibly TRBD2 for D (5 bases). CDR1 is DFQATT, CDR2 SNEGSKA, per germline (reference sequence). V was trimmed by 0 bases and J by 0 bases, leaving 10 bases between them. The CDR3 has 15 amino acids. The CDR3 nucleotides are TGCAGTGCTAGAGAGGACTTCGCTAGCACAGATACGCAGTATTTT. It codes for CSAREDFASTDTQYF.

V and J are TRBV19 and TRBJ2-3, with D hard to call. Germline V gene sequence: CDR1 LNHDA, CDR2 SQIVND (reference sequence). The CDR3 extends over 14 amino acids. V lost 1 base, J lost 3 bases, and 8 bases lay in between. The CDR3 DNA follows: TGTGCCAGTAGTATAGCCCCAGAGACAGATACGCAGTATTTT. Protein product: CASSIAPETDTQYF.

V usage is TRBV20-1 and J usage is TRBJ1-2; D perhaps matches TRBD1 (6 bases). Germline V gene data show CDR1 as DFQATT and CDR2 as SNEGSKA (reference sequence). The CDR3 runs 14 residues. Trimming removed 0 bases at V and 4 bases at J, with 12 bases between. As DNA, the CDR3 is TGCAGTGCTAGAGATCGGTTACAGGGCTATGGCTACACCTTC. Its translation: CSARDRLQGYGYTF.

The J gene is TRBJ1-4, the V gene TRBV6-5; D unresolved. V was cut by 5 bases and J by 3 bases, with 7 bases left in between. The CDR3 is 13 residues long. CDR1 and CDR2 (germline): MNHEY, SVGAGI. CDR3 DNA: TGTGCCAGCAGTCCCCTCCCTAATGAAAAACTGTTTTTT. This translates into CASSPLPNEKLFF.